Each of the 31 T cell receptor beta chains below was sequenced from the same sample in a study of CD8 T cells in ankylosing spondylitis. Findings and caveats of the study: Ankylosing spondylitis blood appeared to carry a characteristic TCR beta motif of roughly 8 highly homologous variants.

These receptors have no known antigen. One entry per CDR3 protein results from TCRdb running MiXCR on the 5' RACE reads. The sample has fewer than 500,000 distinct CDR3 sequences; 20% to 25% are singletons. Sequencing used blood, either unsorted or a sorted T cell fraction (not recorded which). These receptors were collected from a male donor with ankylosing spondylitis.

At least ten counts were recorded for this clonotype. CDR3 sequence (DNA): TGCGCCAGCAGCCAAGACAACAGGCCTCATCAGCCCCAGCATTTT. It codes for CASSQDNRPHQPQHF. The chain joins TRBV4-3 to TRBJ1-5; weak D call: TRBD1 (5 bases). Germline CDR1 LGHNA, CDR2 YSLEER. This CDR3 region has 15 residues. Trimming left V 0 bases short and J 5 bases short, with 11 bases between.

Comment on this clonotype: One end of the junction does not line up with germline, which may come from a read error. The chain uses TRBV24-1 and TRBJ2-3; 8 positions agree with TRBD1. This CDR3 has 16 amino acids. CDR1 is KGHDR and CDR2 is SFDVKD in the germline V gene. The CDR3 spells CATSGLSGTGTNTQYF. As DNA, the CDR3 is TGTGCCACCAGTGGTTTGTCGGGGACAGGAACTAATACGCAGTATTTT.

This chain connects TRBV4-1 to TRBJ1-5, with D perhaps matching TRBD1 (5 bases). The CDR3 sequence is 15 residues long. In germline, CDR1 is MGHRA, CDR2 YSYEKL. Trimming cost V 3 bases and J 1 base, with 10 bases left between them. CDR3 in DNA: TGCGCCAGCAGCCATTTCCGGGACAGCAATCAGCCCCAGCATTTT. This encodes CASSHFRDSNQPQHF.

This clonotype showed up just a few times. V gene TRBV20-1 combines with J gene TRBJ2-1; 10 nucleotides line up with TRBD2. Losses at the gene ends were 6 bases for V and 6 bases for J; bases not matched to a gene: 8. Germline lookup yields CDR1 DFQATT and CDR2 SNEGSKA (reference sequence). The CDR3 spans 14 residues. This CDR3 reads CSADKREGLNEQFF. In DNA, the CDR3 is TGCAGTGCGGACAAGCGGGAGGGCCTCAATGAGCAGTTCTTC.

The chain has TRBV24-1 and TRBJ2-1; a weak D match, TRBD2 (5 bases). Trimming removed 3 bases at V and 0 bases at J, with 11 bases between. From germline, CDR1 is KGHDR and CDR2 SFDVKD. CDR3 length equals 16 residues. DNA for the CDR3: TGTGCCACCAGTGATGCCTTGGGGAGCTCCTACAATGAGCAGTTCTTC. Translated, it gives CATSDALGSSYNEQFF.

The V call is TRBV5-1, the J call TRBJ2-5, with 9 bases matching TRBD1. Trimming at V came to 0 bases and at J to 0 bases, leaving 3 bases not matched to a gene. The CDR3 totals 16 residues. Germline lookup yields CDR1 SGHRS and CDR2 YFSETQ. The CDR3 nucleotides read TGCGCCAGCAGCTTGGCGGACAGGGGAAACCAAGAGACCCAGTACTTC. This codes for CASSLADRGNQETQYF. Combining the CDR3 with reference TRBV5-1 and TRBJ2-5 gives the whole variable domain KAGVTQTPRYLIKTRGQQVTLSCSPISGHRSVSWYQQTPGQGLQFLFEYFSETQRNKGNFPGRFSGRQFSNSRSEMNVSTLELGDSALYLCASSLADRGNQETQYFGPGTRLLVL.

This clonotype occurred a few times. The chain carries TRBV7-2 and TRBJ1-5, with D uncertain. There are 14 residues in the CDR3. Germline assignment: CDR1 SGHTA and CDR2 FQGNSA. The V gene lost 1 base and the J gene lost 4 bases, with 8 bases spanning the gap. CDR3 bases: TGTGCCAGCAGCTTAGTGCCGGAAAATCAGCCCCAGCATTTT. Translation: CASSLVPENQPQHF.

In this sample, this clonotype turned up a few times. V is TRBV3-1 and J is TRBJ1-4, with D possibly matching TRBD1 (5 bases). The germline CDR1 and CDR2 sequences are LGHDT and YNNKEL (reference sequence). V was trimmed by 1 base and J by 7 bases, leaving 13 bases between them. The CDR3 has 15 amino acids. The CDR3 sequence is CASSQVRGDGEKLFF. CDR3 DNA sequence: TGTGCCAGCAGCCAAGTGAGGGGTGATGGTGAAAAACTGTTTTTT.

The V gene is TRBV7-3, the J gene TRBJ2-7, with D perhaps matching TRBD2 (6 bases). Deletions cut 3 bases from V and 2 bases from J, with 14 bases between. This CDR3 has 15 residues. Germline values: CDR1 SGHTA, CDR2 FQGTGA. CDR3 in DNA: TGTGCCAGCAGCTTGTCTGGCGGGATCGCCTACGAGCAGTACTTC. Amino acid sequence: CASSLSGGIAYEQYF. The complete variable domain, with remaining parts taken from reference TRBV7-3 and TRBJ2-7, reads GAGVSQTPSNKVTEKGKYVELRCDPISGHTALYWYRQSLGQGPEFLIYFQGTGAADDSGLPNDRFFAVRPEGSVSTLKIQRTERGDSAVYLCASSLSGGIAYEQYFGPGTRLTVT.

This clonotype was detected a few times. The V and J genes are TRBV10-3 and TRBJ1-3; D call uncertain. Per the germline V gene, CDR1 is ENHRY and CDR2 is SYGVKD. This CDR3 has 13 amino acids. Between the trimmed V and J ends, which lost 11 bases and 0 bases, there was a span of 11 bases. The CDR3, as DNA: TGTGCCGTTCAAAAGAGCTCTGGAAACACCATATATTTT. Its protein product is CAVQKSSGNTIYF.

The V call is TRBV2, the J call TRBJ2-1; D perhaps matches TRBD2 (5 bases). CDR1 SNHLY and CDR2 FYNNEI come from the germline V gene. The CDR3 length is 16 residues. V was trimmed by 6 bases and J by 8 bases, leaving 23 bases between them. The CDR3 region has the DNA TGTGCCAGCAGGCAAGGCGCGGCTAGGGAGATCTATGAGCAGTTCTTC. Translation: CASRQGAAREIYEQFF.

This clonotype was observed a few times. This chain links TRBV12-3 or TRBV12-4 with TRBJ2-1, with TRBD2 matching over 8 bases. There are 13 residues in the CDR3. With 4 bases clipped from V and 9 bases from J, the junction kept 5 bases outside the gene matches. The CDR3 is CASSSARGGEQFF. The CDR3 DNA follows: TGTGCCAGCAGTTCGGCCCGGGGGGGTGAGCAGTTCTTC.

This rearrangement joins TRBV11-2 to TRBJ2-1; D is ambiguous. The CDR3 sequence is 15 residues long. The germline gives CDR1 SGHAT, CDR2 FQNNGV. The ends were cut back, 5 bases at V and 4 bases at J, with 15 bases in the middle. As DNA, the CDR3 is TGTGCCAGCAGCCCACGTGCCTCACTGTACAATGAGCAGTTCTTC. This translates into CASSPRASLYNEQFF.

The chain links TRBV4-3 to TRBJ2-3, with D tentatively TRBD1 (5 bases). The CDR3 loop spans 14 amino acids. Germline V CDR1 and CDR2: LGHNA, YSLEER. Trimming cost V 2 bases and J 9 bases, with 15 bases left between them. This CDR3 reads CASSQSARAETQYF. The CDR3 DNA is TGCGCCAGCAGCCAATCAGCCAGGGCCGAGACGCAGTATTTT.

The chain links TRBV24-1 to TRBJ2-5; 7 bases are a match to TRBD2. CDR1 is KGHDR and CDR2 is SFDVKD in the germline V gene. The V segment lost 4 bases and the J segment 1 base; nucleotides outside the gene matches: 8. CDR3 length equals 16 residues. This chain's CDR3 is CATSDPESGGQETQYF. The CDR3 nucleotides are TGTGCCACCAGTGACCCGGAGTCGGGGGGCCAAGAGACCCAGTACTTC.

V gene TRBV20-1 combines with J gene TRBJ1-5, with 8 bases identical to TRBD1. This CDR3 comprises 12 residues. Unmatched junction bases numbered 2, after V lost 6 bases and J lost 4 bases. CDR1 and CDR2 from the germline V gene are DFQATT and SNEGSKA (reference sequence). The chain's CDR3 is CSARTGNQPQHF. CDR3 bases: TGCAGTGCAAGGACAGGGAATCAGCCCCAGCATTTT.

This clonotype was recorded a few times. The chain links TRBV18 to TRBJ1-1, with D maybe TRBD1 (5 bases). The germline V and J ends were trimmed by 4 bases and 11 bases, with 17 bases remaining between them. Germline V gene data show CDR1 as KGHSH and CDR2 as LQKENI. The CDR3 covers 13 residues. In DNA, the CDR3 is TGTGCCAGCTCACAGGGGTTTGATGTTTCGGCTTTCTTT. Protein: CASSQGFDVSAFF.

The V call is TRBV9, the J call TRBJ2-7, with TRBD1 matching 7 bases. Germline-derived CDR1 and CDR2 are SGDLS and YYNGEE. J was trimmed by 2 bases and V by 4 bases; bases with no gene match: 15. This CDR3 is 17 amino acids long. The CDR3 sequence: CASSPKGNRDSPYEQYF. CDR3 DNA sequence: TGTGCCAGCAGCCCCAAGGGAAACCGGGACAGCCCCTACGAGCAGTACTTC.

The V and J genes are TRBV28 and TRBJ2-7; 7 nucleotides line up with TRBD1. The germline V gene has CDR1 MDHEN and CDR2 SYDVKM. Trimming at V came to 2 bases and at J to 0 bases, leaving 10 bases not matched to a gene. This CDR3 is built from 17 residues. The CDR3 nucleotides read TGTGCCAGCAGTTTAGGGCAGGGGGTCCCTGGCTCCTACGAGCAGTACTTC. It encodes CASSLGQGVPGSYEQYF.

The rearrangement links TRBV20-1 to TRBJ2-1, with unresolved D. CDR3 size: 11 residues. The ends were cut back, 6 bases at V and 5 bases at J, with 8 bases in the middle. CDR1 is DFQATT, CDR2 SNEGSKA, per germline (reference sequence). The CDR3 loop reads CSAQRDNEQFF. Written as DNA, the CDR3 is TGCAGTGCACAACGGGACAATGAGCAGTTCTTC.

The CDR3 here is CASSLQDVGQPQHF. The CDR3 DNA is TGTGCCAGCAGTTTACAGGACGTGGGTCAGCCCCAGCATTTT. The gene calls are TRBV12-3 or TRBV12-4 and TRBJ1-5; D not certain. The CDR3 runs 14 residues. Trimming cost V 2 bases and J 6 bases, with 11 bases left between them.

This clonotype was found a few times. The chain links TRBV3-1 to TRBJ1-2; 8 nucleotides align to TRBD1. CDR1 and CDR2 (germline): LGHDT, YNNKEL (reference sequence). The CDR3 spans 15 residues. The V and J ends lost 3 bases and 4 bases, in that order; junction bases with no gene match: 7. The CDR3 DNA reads TGTGCCAGCAGCCAGGACAGGGAAAGGAGCTATGGCTACACCTTC. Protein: CASSQDRERSYGYTF.

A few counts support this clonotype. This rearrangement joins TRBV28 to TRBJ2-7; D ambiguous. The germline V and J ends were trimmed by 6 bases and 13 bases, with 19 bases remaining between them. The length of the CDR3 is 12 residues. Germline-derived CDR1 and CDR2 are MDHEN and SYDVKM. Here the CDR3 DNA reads TGTGCCAGCAGGCCCCCCGGACCGCGACAATACTTC. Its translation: CASRPPGPRQYF.

In DNA form, the CDR3 reads TGCGCCAGCAGCGTCCGGGACTCACCCAGCAATGAGCAGTTCTTC. Amino acid sequence: CASSVRDSPSNEQFF. The chain joins TRBV5-1 to TRBJ2-1, with D perhaps matching TRBD2 (6 bases). The germline V gene has CDR1 SGHRS and CDR2 YFSETQ. V was trimmed by 4 bases and J by 6 bases, leaving 17 bases between them. CDR3 length equals 15 residues.

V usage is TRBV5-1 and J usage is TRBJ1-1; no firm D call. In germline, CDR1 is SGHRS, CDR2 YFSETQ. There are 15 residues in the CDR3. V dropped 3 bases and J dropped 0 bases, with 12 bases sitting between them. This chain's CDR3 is CASSSGRGMNTEAFF. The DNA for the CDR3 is TGCGCCAGCAGCTCCGGACGTGGAATGAACACTGAAGCTTTCTTT. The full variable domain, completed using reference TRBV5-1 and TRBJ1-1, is KAGVTQTPRYLIKTRGQQVTLSCSPISGHRSVSWYQQTPGQGLQFLFEYFSETQRNKGNFPGRFSGRQFSNSRSEMNVSTLELGDSALYLCASSSGRGMNTEAFFGQGTRLTVV.

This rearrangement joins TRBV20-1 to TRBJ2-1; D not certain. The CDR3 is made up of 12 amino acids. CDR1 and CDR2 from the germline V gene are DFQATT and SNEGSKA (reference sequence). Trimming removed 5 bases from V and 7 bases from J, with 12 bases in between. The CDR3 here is CSAPLRSNEQFF. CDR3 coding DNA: TGCAGTGCTCCGCTGAGGTCAAATGAGCAGTTCTTC.

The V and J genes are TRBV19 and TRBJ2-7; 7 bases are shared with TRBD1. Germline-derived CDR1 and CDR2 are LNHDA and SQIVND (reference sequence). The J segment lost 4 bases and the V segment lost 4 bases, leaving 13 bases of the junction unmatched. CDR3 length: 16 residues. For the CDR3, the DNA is TGTGCCAGTAGTACCGGGACAGTCGGGAACCCTTACGAGCAGTACTTC. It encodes CASSTGTVGNPYEQYF.

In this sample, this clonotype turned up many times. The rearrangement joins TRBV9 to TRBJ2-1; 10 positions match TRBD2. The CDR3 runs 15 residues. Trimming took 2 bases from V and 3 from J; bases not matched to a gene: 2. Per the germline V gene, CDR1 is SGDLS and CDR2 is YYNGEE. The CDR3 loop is CASSVVAGGYNEQFF. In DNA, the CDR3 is TGTGCCAGCAGCGTTGTAGCGGGAGGCTACAATGAGCAGTTCTTC.

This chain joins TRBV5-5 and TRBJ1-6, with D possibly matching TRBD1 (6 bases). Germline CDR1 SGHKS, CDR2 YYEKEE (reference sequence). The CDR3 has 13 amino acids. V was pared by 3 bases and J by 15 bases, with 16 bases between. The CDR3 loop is CASSSRGGGDLHF. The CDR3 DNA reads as TGTGCCAGCAGCTCGCGAGGGGGAGGGGACCTCCACTTT.

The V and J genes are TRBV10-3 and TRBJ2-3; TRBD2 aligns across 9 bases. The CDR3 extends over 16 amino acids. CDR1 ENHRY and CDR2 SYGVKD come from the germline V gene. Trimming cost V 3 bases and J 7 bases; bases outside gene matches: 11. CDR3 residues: CAISDSEAGGPYTQYF. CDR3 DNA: TGTGCCATCAGTGACTCTGAGGCGGGAGGGCCTTATACGCAGTATTTT.

CDR3 in amino acids: CASSLGNLAGEQFF. CDR3 coding DNA: TGTGCCAGCAGTTTGGGGAACTTAGCCGGTGAGCAGTTCTTC. V and J are TRBV28 and TRBJ2-1; the D is unclear. V was shortened by 3 bases and J by 9 bases, with 15 bases between the two germline ends. The CDR3 is 14 residues long. Germline CDR1 reads MDHEN; CDR2 reads SYDVKM.